This is a list of T cell receptor beta chains from one sample in a study of cytomegalovirus exposure and HLA in healthy donors. Data came from immunoSEQ multiplex PCR; TCRdb stores just in-frame clones and leaves some out. The sample lists some 110,000 clones; around three quarters were seen once. The sample taken for sequencing was PBMCs. These receptors were collected from a woman under 30 in good health and CMV-seropositive. The CDR3 runs from the conserved cysteine through the conserved F or W. The D gene is left open where the match is weak. Clone size is stated in some rows and not others, as once, few, many or a class when expanded.

J gene,D gene,V gene,clone size,CDR3 protein,CDR3 DNA
TRBJ2-3,NA,TRBV7-3,NA,CASSLSGPYTDTQYF,TGTGCCAGCAGCTTAAGCGGGCCATACACAGATACGCAGTATTTT
TRBJ2-2,TRBD1,TRBV5-1,NA,CASSFRTGDQTGELFF,TGCGCCAGCAGCTTCAGGACAGGGGACCAAACCGGGGAGCTGTTTTTT
TRBJ2-1,NA,TRBV10-2,NA,CASSALVSEQFF,TGCGCCAGCAGTGCCCTGGTCAGTGAGCAGTTCTTC
TRBJ1-6,NA,TRBV5-6,NA,CASSWGGVVYNSPLHF,TGTGCCAGCAGCTGGGGGGGCGTAGTTTATAATTCACCCCTCCACTTT
TRBJ2-5,TRBD2,TRBV28,NA,CASSSLASGETQYF,TGTGCCAGCAGTTCCCTGGCTAGCGGAGAGACCCAGTACTTC
TRBJ2-6,NA,TRBV28,NA,CATQRQVPRSGANVLTF,TGTGCCACCCAAAGACAGGTACCCCGCTCTGGGGCCAACGTCCTGACTTTC
TRBJ1-2,TRBD1,TRBV6-1,NA,CASSHQQGNYGYTF,TGTGCCAGCAGTCACCAACAGGGGAACTATGGCTACACCTTC
TRBJ2-2,NA,TRBV27,NA,CASRRLGPINTGELFF,TGTGCCAGCAGAAGATTGGGCCCTATTAACACCGGGGAGCTGTTTTTT
TRBJ2-1,NA,TRBV11-3,NA,CASGVYNEQFF,TGTGCCAGCGGAGTCTACAATGAGCAGTTCTTC
TRBJ2-1,TRBD2,TRBV14,NA,CASSHLQRGPNEQFF,TGTGCCAGCAGCCACCTCCAGCGGGGACCTAATGAGCAGTTCTTC
TRBJ1-6,NA,TRBV6-6,NA,CASSTTGISPLHF,TGTGCCAGCAGTACAACAGGGATCTCACCCCTCCACTTT
TRBJ1-5,NA,TRBV10-3,once,CAISESKQGVRQPQHF,TGTGCCATCAGTGAGTCGAAACAGGGTGTCCGACAGCCCCAGCATTTT
TRBJ1-1,TRBD1,TRBV6-5,NA,CASSLRQGHTEAFF,TGTGCCAGCAGTTTACGACAGGGCCACACTGAAGCTTTCTTT
TRBJ1-2,NA,TRBV6-5,NA,CASSGLESNYGYTF,TGTGCCAGCAGTGGCCTGGAGAGTAACTATGGCTACACCTTC
TRBJ1-5,TRBD1,TRBV6-5,NA,CASSSGQGGNQPQHF,TGTGCCAGCAGTTCCGGACAGGGGGGCAATCAGCCCCAGCATTTT
TRBJ1-2,TRBD1,TRBV28,once,CASSRTGTNYGYTF,TGTGCCAGCAGCCGGACAGGAACTAACTATGGCTACACCTTC
TRBJ2-1,NA,TRBV13,NA,CASSLGGANNEQFF,TGTGCCAGCAGCTTAGGGGGGGCCAACAATGAGCAGTTCTTC
TRBJ1-1,TRBD1,TRBV5-1,NA,CASSSSAGGNTEAFF,TGCGCCAGCAGCTCATCCGCAGGGGGGAACACTGAAGCTTTCTTT
TRBJ1-2,TRBD1,TRBV5-6,NA,CASSPGQIYGYTF,TGTGCCAGCAGCCCGGGACAGATCTATGGCTACACCTTC
TRBJ2-7,TRBD1,TRBV6-5,NA,CASKPGQTHYEQYF,TGTGCCAGCAAGCCGGGACAGACCCACTACGAGCAGTACTTC
TRBJ2-1,NA,TRBV5-6,few,CASSLGRAFNEQFF,TGTGCCAGCAGCTTGGGCAGGGCCTTCAATGAGCAGTTCTTC
TRBJ2-7,TRBD1,TRBV7-6,few,CASSPGQGLGEQYF,TGTGCCAGCAGCCCAGGACAGGGCCTAGGAGAGCAGTACTTC
TRBJ2-1,NA,TRBV30,NA,CAWSPRLGNEQFF,TGTGCCTGGAGTCCAAGACTAGGCAATGAGCAGTTCTTC
TRBJ2-7,TRBD2,TRBV18,once,CASSPAGVYSYEQYF,TGTGCCAGCTCACCCGCGGGAGTATACTCCTACGAGCAGTACTTC
TRBJ1-2,NA,TRBV7-8,NA,CASSLKQGSQNGYTF,TGTGCCAGCAGCTTAAAGCAGGGAAGTCAGAATGGCTACACCTTC
TRBJ2-5,NA,TRBV7-9,NA,CASVTVGQKTQYF,TGTGCCAGCGTTACGGTGGGGCAGAAGACCCAGTACTTC
TRBJ1-5,TRBD1,TRBV5-1,NA,CASSLGGRQGNQPQHF,TGCGCCAGCAGCTTGGGAGGGCGACAGGGGAATCAGCCCCAGCATTTT
TRBJ2-7,NA,TRBV4-1,once,CASSQDSWAGDYEQYF,TGCGCCAGCAGCCAAGATTCCTGGGCCGGGGACTACGAGCAGTACTTC
TRBJ2-3,NA,TRBV9,once,CASSSTPDTDTQYF,TGTGCCAGCAGCTCGACTCCGGACACAGATACGCAGTATTTT
TRBJ2-1,NA,TRBV5-6,NA,CASSLGGQGNNEQFF,TGTGCCAGCAGCTTGGGGGGCCAGGGGAACAATGAGCAGTTCTTC
TRBJ1-2,TRBD1,TRBV5-1,NA,CASSYGLQGDGYTF,TGCGCCAGCAGCTACGGGCTACAGGGGGATGGCTACACCTTC
TRBJ2-7,NA,TRBV7-3,NA,CASSLASSYEQYF,TGTGCCAGCAGCTTGGCTAGCAGCTACGAGCAGTACTTC
TRBJ1-5,NA,TRBV6-5,NA,CASSRKGYSNQPQHF,TGTGCCAGCAGTAGAAAGGGGTATAGCAATCAGCCCCAGCATTTT
TRBJ1-2,TRBD1,TRBV9,NA,CASTRTGASYGYTF,TGTGCCAGCACCCGGACAGGGGCTAGCTATGGCTACACCTTC
TRBJ2-5,TRBD2,TRBV5-1,NA,CASSPTSGRAQLETQYF,TGCGCCAGCAGCCCGACTAGCGGGAGGGCCCAACTGGAGACCCAGTACTTC
TRBJ2-3,NA,TRBV6-4,NA,CASSEIGGSPDTQYF,TGTGCCAGCAGTGAGATAGGCGGGTCGCCAGATACGCAGTATTTT
TRBJ1-1,NA,TRBV5-1,NA,CASSSQGNTEAFF,TGCGCCAGCAGCTCACAGGGAAACACTGAAGCTTTCTTT
TRBJ2-1,NA,TRBV28,NA,CASSPSTGVIEQFF,TGTGCCAGCAGCCCGTCCACAGGAGTGATCGAGCAGTTCTTC
TRBJ1-3,TRBD1,TRBV7-9,once,CASITGGESSGNTIYF,TGTGCCAGCATCACAGGGGGTGAAAGCTCTGGAAACACCATATATTTT
TRBJ1-2,TRBD1,TRBV6-5,once,CASSYDRGNYGYTF,TGTGCCAGCAGTTACGACAGGGGTAACTATGGCTACACCTTC
TRBJ2-5,NA,TRBV30,NA,CASSQGQGETQYF,TGTGCCTCGAGTCAGGGGCAGGGGGAGACCCAGTACTTC
TRBJ1-2,TRBD1,TRBV5-4,NA,CAHEGGSAGYTF,TGTGCCCACGAAGGGGGCAGTGCTGGCTACACCTTC
TRBJ2-1,TRBD2,TRBV19,once,CASSLGLAVGEQFF,TGTGCCAGTAGCCTCGGACTAGCAGTCGGAGAGCAGTTCTTC
TRBJ2-7,NA,TRBV12-5,once,CASASLPARSYEQYF,TGTGCTAGTGCCTCACTTCCGGCGCGGTCCTACGAGCAGTACTTC
TRBJ2-7,NA,TRBV5-8,NA,CASSPTYEQYF,TGTGCCAGCAGCCCTACCTACGAGCAGTACTTC
TRBJ2-7,NA,TRBV7-2,NA,CASSLEGSFYEQYF,TGTGCCAGCAGCTTAGAAGGGAGTTTTTACGAGCAGTACTTC
TRBJ2-3,TRBD1,TRBV6-5,NA,CASSSRGQGDTQYF,TGTGCCAGCAGCTCACGGGGACAGGGCGATACGCAGTATTTT
TRBJ2-3,TRBD2,TRBV5-1,NA,CASSPGLAGGTDTQYF,TGCGCCAGCAGCCCCGGACTAGCGGGAGGCACAGATACGCAGTATTTT
TRBJ1-2,NA,TRBV19,NA,CASRGPGSSGYGYTF,TGTGCCAGTAGGGGGCCCGGCAGCTCAGGCTATGGCTACACCTTC
TRBJ2-1,TRBD2,TRBV7-8,once,CASSLGQRERFF,TGTGCCAGCAGCTTAGGACAGCGGGAACGGTTCTTC
TRBJ2-7,NA,TRBV2,few,CASSTLASTYEQYF,TGTGCCAGCAGTACCCTAGCGAGTACCTACGAGCAGTACTTC
TRBJ2-7,TRBD2,TRBV7-2,NA,CASSLGASGSYEQYF,TGTGCCAGCAGCTTAGGAGCTAGCGGGAGTTACGAGCAGTACTTC
TRBJ2-2,TRBD1,TRBV11-1,once,CASSSPRQGWNTGELFF,TGTGCCAGCAGCTCACCCCGACAGGGGTGGAACACCGGGGAGCTGTTTTTT